Below, one T cell receptor (beta chain) is given with its context. Its specificity is unknown. The sample comes from a study of T-cell memory formation after mild COVID-19. Points from the study as a whole: Later expanders leaned CD4+, whereas day 15 to 85 contracting clones were balanced CD4/CD8. Contracting CD4+ clones sat mainly in CM and EM; CD8+ in EMRA.

TCRdb processed the 5' RACE reads anew with MiXCR; each CDR3 protein has one entry. The repertoire has 450,000 to 650,000 distinct CDR3 sequences, roughly 18% of them found once; the top ten carry more than 10%. Between the trimmed V and J ends, which lost 3 bases and 3 bases, there was a span of 12 bases. Per the germline V gene, CDR1 is DFQATT and CDR2 is SNEGSKA (reference sequence). This CDR3 comprises 14 residues. Sequencing was carried out using PBMCs or a T cell subset sorted from them (not recorded which). The genes are TRBV20-1 and TRBJ2-1; tentatively, D is TRBD2 (5 bases). The sequence was collected from an adult woman who had mild COVID-19 (a few samples of this study predate the infection). Cell type and time point are not known. Here the CDR3 DNA reads TGCAGTGCTAGTGGAGCGGTTTACTACAATGAGCAGTTCTTC. This translates into CSASGAVYYNEQFF.